The 27 T cell receptor beta chains given below trace back to one sample, sequenced in a study of CD8 T cells in ankylosing spondylitis. TCRdb re-analysed the 5' RACE reads in MiXCR, keeping a single row per CDR3 protein. The sample lists approximately 260,000 distinct CDR3 sequences; 7.5% to 9% were seen once. Material for sequencing was blood, either unsorted or a sorted T cell fraction (not recorded which). The receptors come from a male donor with ankylosing spondylitis or in good health (not recorded which).

On this clonotype: Being one base from a much bigger clone, this may be a read error. The chain employs TRBV18 and TRBJ1-1; D is undetermined. Germline V gene data show CDR1 as KGHSH and CDR2 as LQKENI. The CDR3 spans 15 residues. The CDR3 nucleotides are TGTGCCTGCTCACCACTTCGGGTGGGAGAGACTGAAGCTTTCTTT. This encodes CACSPLRVGETEAFF.

This clonotype was recorded many times. The rearrangement links TRBV29-1 to TRBJ1-1; D is unclear. Germline V gene sequence: CDR1 SQVTM, CDR2 ANQGSEA. The ends were cut back, 4 bases at V and 0 bases at J, with 9 bases in the middle. The CDR3 spans 13 residues. The CDR3 bases are TGCAGCGTTGCGGGTCCGCTGAACACTGAAGCTTTCTTT. This encodes CSVAGPLNTEAFF.

This clonotype showed up many times. This chain links TRBV27 with TRBJ1-2; the D is unclear. Germline V CDR1 and CDR2: MNHEY, SMNVEV (reference sequence). Trimming cost V 0 bases and J 3 bases, with 8 bases left between them. CDR3 length equals 14 residues. The CDR3 protein is CASSLSSVDYGYTF. The CDR3 coding sequence is TGTGCCAGCAGTTTATCATCAGTAGACTATGGCTACACCTTC.

Comment on this clonotype: A clone one base away is much larger, so this may be a read error. J is TRBJ2-1 and V is TRBV5-1; 10 nucleotides agree with TRBD2. The CDR3 spans 16 residues. J was trimmed by 7 bases and V by 6 bases; bases with no gene match: 13. Germline CDR1 is SGHRS and CDR2 is YFSETQ. Here the CDR3 reads CASIPRGAGGLNEQFF. CDR3 bases: TGCGCCAGCATCCCCAGAGGAGCGGGGGGGCTTAATGAGCAGTTCTTC.

In DNA, the CDR3 is TGCAGTGCTAGTGTTAGGGTTCTTACGGGCTATGGCTACACCTTC. Translation: CSASVRVLTGYGYTF. The gene calls are TRBV20-1 and TRBJ1-2; no clear D. Germline V gene sequence: CDR1 DFQATT, CDR2 SNEGSKA (reference sequence). This CDR3 comprises 15 residues. V was shortened by 3 bases and J by 4 bases, with 18 bases between the two germline ends.

This clonotype was detected many times. The chain uses TRBV7-2 and TRBJ2-1; D ambiguous. V was clipped by 0 bases and J by 4 bases, with 4 bases between them. Germline V gene data show CDR1 as SGHTA and CDR2 as FQGNSA. The CDR3 loop spans 13 amino acids. CDR3 nucleotide sequence: TGTGCCAGCAGCTTAGCGCTGTACAATGAGCAGTTCTTC. Translation: CASSLALYNEQFF.

This clonotype was observed at least ten times. The V call is TRBV5-5, the J call TRBJ1-1; D is perhaps TRBD1 (6 bases). Between the trimmed V and J ends, which lost 0 bases and 4 bases, there was a span of 13 bases. CDR3 size: 15 residues. Germline V gene data show CDR1 as SGHKS and CDR2 as YYEKEE (reference sequence). The CDR3 loop reads CASSLAWDIGTEAFF. DNA for the CDR3: TGTGCCAGCAGCTTGGCATGGGACATCGGCACTGAAGCTTTCTTT.

This chain uses TRBV5-6 with TRBJ2-5; D is perhaps TRBD2 (6 bases). The CDR3 is 13 residues long. V lost 2 bases and J 4 bases, leaving 9 bases between the germline ends. Per the germline V gene, CDR1 is SGHDT and CDR2 is YYEEEE. CDR3 DNA: TGTGCCAGCAGCTTTCAAGCGGGAGAGACCCAGTACTTC. Protein product: CASSFQAGETQYF.

This clonotype was detected many times. The rearrangement links TRBV5-1 to TRBJ2-5; D is ambiguous. Between the trimmed V and J ends, which lost 4 bases and 2 bases, there was a span of 9 bases. Germline-derived CDR1 and CDR2 are SGHRS and YFSETQ. This CDR3 comprises 13 residues. CDR3 nucleotide sequence: TGCGCCAGCAGCCTTGACGGTCAAGAGACCCAGTACTTC. Translation gives CASSLDGQETQYF.

Many counts were recorded for this clonotype. The rearrangement links TRBV20-1 to TRBJ2-7; the D is unclear. The germline CDR1 and CDR2 sequences are DFQATT and SNEGSKA (reference sequence). This CDR3 is built from 15 residues. Trimming left V 1 base short and J 0 bases short, with 13 bases between. The CDR3 sequence is CSARVVQETSYEQYF. The CDR3 nucleotides read TGCAGTGCTAGAGTAGTGCAGGAAACCTCCTACGAGCAGTACTTC.

This clonotype was recorded many times. The J gene is TRBJ2-7, the V gene TRBV5-1; a possible D gene is TRBD1 (6 bases). This CDR3 region has 12 residues. The ends were cut back, 5 bases at V and 5 bases at J, with 11 bases in the middle. The germline CDR1 and CDR2 sequences are SGHRS and YFSETQ. This CDR3 is CASSPNRDEQYF. The CDR3 region has the DNA TGCGCCAGCAGTCCTAACAGGGACGAGCAGTACTTC. The full variable domain, rest sourced from reference TRBV5-1 and TRBJ2-7, is KAGVTQTPRYLIKTRGQQVTLSCSPISGHRSVSWYQQTPGQGLQFLFEYFSETQRNKGNFPGRFSGRQFSNSRSEMNVSTLELGDSALYLCASSPNRDEQYFGPGTRLTVT.

This clonotype was detected ten times or more. This rearrangement joins TRBV5-1 to TRBJ2-7; 7 bases line up with TRBD1. The V segment lost 1 base and the J segment 4 bases; nucleotides outside the gene matches: 5. Germline V gives CDR1 SGHRS, CDR2 YFSETQ. This CDR3 has 14 residues. The DNA for the CDR3 is TGCGCCAGCAGCTTGATGGGACAGAAATACGAGCAGTACTTC. Its protein product is CASSLMGQKYEQYF.

The CDR3, as DNA: TGTGCCAGCAGCAAAGACAGGGACACCGGGGAGCTGTTTTTT. Its translation is CASSKDRDTGELFF. The rearrangement uses TRBV5-4 and TRBJ2-2; 7 bases are shared with TRBD1. Germline lookup yields CDR1 SGHNT and CDR2 YYREEE (reference sequence). This CDR3 spans 14 amino acids. V gave up 4 bases and J gave up 3 bases; unmatched junction bases: 3.

This clonotype showed up just once. DNA of the CDR3: TGTGCCTGCTGTTTAAAGGTCCCGCTAGCGGGAGTTAGCGCAGATACGCAGTATTTT. Protein: CACCLKVPLAGVSADTQYF. This chain uses TRBV12-3 or TRBV12-4 with TRBJ2-3; 10 nucleotides align to TRBD2. This CDR3 has 19 amino acids. Trimming cost V 11 bases and J 4 bases; bases outside gene matches: 24.

This clonotype came up many times. This rearrangement joins TRBV19 to TRBJ2-2, with TRBD1 matching over 7 bases. V shed 4 bases, J shed 1 base, and the junction held 12 bases outside the gene matches. The CDR3 has 18 residues. Germline CDR1 LNHDA, CDR2 SQIVND (reference sequence). The CDR3 coding sequence is TGTGCCAGTAGTAATCGGGCTACCAGGACAGGGAACACCGGGGAGCTGTTTTTT. It encodes CASSNRATRTGNTGELFF. Full variable domain (missing parts from reference TRBV19 and TRBJ2-2): DGGITQSPKYLFRKEGQNVTLSCEQNLNHDAMYWYRQDPGQGLRLIYYSQIVNDFQKGDIAEGYSVSREKKESFPLTVTSAQKNPTAFYLCASSNRATRTGNTGELFFGEGSRLTVL.

This clonotype appeared many times. The chain recombines TRBV15 with TRBJ2-2; no definite D call. V was pared by 1 base and J by 4 bases, with 13 bases between. Per the germline V gene, CDR1 is LNHNV and CDR2 is YYDKDF (reference sequence). The CDR3 covers 16 residues. DNA for the CDR3: TGTGCCACCAGCAGAGGGAATCCCGACCCCACCGGGGAGCTGTTTTTT. This encodes CATSRGNPDPTGELFF. Full variable domain (missing parts from reference TRBV15 and TRBJ2-2): DAMVIQNPRYQVTQFGKPVTLSCSQTLNHNVMYWYQQKSSQAPKLLFHYYDKDFNNEADTPDNFQSRRPNTSFCFLDIRSPGLGDTAMYLCATSRGNPDPTGELFFGEGSRLTVL.

The rearrangement joins TRBV30 to TRBJ2-1; 8 positions agree with TRBD2. With V trimmed by 4 bases and J by 5 bases, 7 bases remained unmatched. The CDR3 length is 14 residues. The germline gives CDR1 GTSNPN, CDR2 SVGIG (reference sequence). The CDR3 DNA reads TGTGCCTGGAAATCGGGTAGCGGGGACAATGAGCAGTTCTTC. Translated, it gives CAWKSGSGDNEQFF.

This clonotype appeared many times. V usage is TRBV12-3 or TRBV12-4 and J usage is TRBJ1-1; 12 bases agree with TRBD1. V lost 5 bases and J lost 6; bases outside the gene matches: 7. The CDR3 is 15 residues long. Here the CDR3 DNA reads TGTGCCAGCAGTCCCCGGGACAGGGGGCACGCTGAAGCTTTCTTT. Translation: CASSPRDRGHAEAFF.

This clonotype was counted at least ten times. This chain connects TRBV3-1 to TRBJ2-1; TRBD1 aligns across 9 bases. The CDR3 is made up of 16 amino acids. Germline CDR1 is LGHDT and CDR2 is YNNKEL (reference sequence). Germline trimming cut 8 bases from V and 5 bases from J; bases unmatched to any gene: 13. The CDR3 sequence is CASGPGAGQGNNEQFF. The CDR3 bases are TGTGCCAGCGGACCTGGAGCGGGACAGGGTAACAATGAGCAGTTCTTC.

This clonotype showed up many times. The chain has TRBV4-3 and TRBJ1-6; D not resolved. This CDR3 has 16 amino acids. With 3 bases removed from V and 7 bases from J, the gap between germline ends came to 16 bases. Germline assignment: CDR1 LGHNA and CDR2 YSLEER. The CDR3 loop reads CASSQVLGGPNSPLHF. The CDR3 region has the DNA TGCGCCAGCAGCCAGGTCCTCGGAGGCCCGAATTCACCCCTCCACTTT.

This clonotype has ten or more counts. V is TRBV7-6 and J is TRBJ2-3; 8 nucleotides line up with TRBD2. CDR1 and CDR2 from the germline V gene are SGHVS and FNYEAQ. The V gene end was trimmed by 0 bases and the J gene end by 4 bases; junction bases not matched to a gene: 9. CDR3 length equals 17 residues. DNA for the CDR3: TGTGCCAGCAGCTTAGCATGGACTAGCAATCGGCCAGATACGCAGTATTTT. This gives the protein CASSLAWTSNRPDTQYF.

This clonotype showed up many times. Written as DNA, the CDR3 is TGCAGCGTTGAAGACCCTAGCGGGAGCTCCTACGAGCAGTACTTC. Translation gives CSVEDPSGSSYEQYF. The chain employs TRBV29-1 and TRBJ2-7; the match to TRBD2 covers 10 bases. The CDR3 totals 15 residues. Looked up from germline, CDR1 is SQVTM and CDR2 is ANQGSEA. The ends lost 0 bases at V and 0 bases at J; junction bases unmatched: 2.

The rearrangement joins TRBV7-8 to TRBJ1-2, with D perhaps matching TRBD1 (6 bases). Germline V lookup: CDR1 SGHVS, CDR2 FQNEAQ. This CDR3 is 14 amino acids long. Between the trimmed V and J ends, which lost 3 bases and 12 bases, there was a span of 20 bases. This chain's CDR3 is CASSFPGIGGFHTF. The CDR3 bases are TGTGCCAGCAGCTTCCCCGGGATAGGGGGTTTCCACACCTTC.

This clonotype turned up a few times. The CDR3 region is CSARAGTGVSYEQYF. The CDR3 region has the DNA TGCAGTGCTAGAGCGGGGACAGGGGTCTCCTACGAGCAGTACTTC. V usage is TRBV20-1 and J usage is TRBJ2-7; 10 positions match TRBD1. CDR3 size: 15 residues. Trimming cost V 1 base and J 0 bases; bases outside gene matches: 3. CDR1 is DFQATT, CDR2 SNEGSKA, per germline (reference sequence).

Many counts were recorded for this clonotype. The chain joins TRBV28 to TRBJ2-1; TRBD2 agrees at 7 bases. The trim removed 3 bases at V and 4 bases at J, leaving 6 bases unmatched. The germline CDR1 and CDR2 sequences are MDHEN and SYDVKM. CDR3 length: 15 amino acids. The CDR3 sequence is CASSLSGTTYNEQFF. CDR3 DNA sequence: TGTGCCAGCAGTTTGTCCGGGACTACTTACAATGAGCAGTTCTTC.

Note on this clonotype: This may come from a read error, since a much larger clone is one base off. The V gene is TRBV12-3 or TRBV12-4, the J gene TRBJ2-1; D unresolved. Trimming removed 5 bases at V and 6 bases at J, with 17 bases between. The CDR3 length is 15 residues. The DNA for the CDR3 is TGTGCCAGCAGTCCTACATTCTGTGCTCTCAATGAGCAGTTCTTC. Protein: CASSPTFCALNEQFF.

This clonotype appeared many times. CDR3 amino acids: CSARGGSTATDTQYF. CDR3 coding DNA: TGCAGTGCTAGAGGCGGGAGTACGGCCACAGATACGCAGTATTTT. The rearrangement uses TRBV20-1 and TRBJ2-3; TRBD2 matches at 7 bases. Germline V gene data show CDR1 as DFQATT and CDR2 as SNEGSKA (reference sequence). Trimming removed 1 base from V and 2 bases from J; junction bases left unmatched: 6. This CDR3 contains 15 residues.